The clone carrying this T cell receptor beta chain was seen many times. The target antigen is unknown. TCRdb re-analysed the multiplex PCR reads in MiXCR, keeping a single row per CDR3 protein. The sample carries 50,000 to 75,000 distinct CDR3 sequences, approximately 54% recorded once. The data belong to a study of breast tumors, draining lymph nodes, adjacent tissues. Study-wide results and caveats: Compared with basal-like, luminal-like tumors shared significantly more repertoire with nontumor tissue. Most tumor T cells seemingly derive from lymph node, then expand in tumor. Compared with lymph nodes, tumors were less diverse; compared with nontumor tissue, more. That most tumor T cells come from lymph nodes remained unproven.

CDR1 and CDR2 from the germline V gene are SGHNT and YYREEE (reference sequence). The CDR3 runs to 17 residues. Trimming cost V 0 bases and J 8 bases; bases outside gene matches: 10. Input material: breast tumor tissue. The sequence derives from a female donor with breast cancer. Some clones in this sample may be carry-over from other donors' samples. The rearrangement uses TRBV5-4 and TRBJ2-1; 11 bases map to TRBD2. In nucleotides, the CDR3 is TGTGCCAGCAGCTTGGCCTTAGCGGGGGGGGGCGGCGATGAGCAGTTCTTC. It codes for CASSLALAGGGGDEQFF.